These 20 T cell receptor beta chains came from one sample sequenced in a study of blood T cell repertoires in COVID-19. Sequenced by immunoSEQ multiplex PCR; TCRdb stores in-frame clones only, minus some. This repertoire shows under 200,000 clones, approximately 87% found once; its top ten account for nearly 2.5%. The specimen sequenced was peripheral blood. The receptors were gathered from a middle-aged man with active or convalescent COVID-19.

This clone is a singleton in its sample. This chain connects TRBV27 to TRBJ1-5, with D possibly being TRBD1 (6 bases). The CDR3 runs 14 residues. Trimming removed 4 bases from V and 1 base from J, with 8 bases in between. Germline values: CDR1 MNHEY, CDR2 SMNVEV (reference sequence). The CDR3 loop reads CASSSGVSNQPQHF. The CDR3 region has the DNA TGTGCCAGCAGTTCAGGGGTGAGCAATCAGCCCCAGCATTTT.

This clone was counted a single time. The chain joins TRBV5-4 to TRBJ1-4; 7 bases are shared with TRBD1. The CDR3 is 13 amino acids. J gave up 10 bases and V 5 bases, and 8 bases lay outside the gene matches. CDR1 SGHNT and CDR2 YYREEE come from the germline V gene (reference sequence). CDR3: CASSQGQDSKLFF. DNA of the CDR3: TGTGCCAGCAGTCAAGGACAGGACTCAAAACTGTTTTTT.

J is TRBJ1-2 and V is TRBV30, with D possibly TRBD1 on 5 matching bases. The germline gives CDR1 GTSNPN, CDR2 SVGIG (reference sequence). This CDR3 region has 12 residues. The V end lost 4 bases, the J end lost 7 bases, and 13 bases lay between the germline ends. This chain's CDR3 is CAWIPPGGGYTF. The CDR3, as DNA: TGTGCCTGGATCCCACCGGGGGGTGGCTACACCTTC.

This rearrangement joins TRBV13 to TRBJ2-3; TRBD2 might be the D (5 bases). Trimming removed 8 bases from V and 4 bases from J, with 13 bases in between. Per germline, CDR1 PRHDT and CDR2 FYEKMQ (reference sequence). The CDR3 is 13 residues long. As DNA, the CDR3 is TGTGCCAGCTCGGGGTTAGCAGCAGATACGCAGTATTTT. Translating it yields CASSGLAADTQYF.

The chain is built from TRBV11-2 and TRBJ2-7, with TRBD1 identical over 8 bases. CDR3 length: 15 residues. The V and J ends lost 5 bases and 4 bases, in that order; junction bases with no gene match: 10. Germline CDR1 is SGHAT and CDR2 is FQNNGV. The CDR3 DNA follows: TGTGCCAGCAGCCACCCCGGACAGGGTTGGTACGAGCAGTACTTC. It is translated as CASSHPGQGWYEQYF. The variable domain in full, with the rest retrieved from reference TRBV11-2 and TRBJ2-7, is EAGVAQSPRYKIIEKRQSVAFWCNPISGHATLYWYQQILGQGPKLLIQFQNNGVVDDSQLPKDRFSAERLKGVDSTLKIQPAKLEDSAVYLCASSHPGQGWYEQYFGPGTRLTVT.

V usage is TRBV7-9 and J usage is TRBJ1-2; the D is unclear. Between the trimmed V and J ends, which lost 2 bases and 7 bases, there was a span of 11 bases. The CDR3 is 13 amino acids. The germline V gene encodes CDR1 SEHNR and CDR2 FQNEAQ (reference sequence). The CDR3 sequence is CASSLYGSGGYTF. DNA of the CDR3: TGTGCCAGCAGCTTATATGGTTCGGGTGGCTACACCTTC.

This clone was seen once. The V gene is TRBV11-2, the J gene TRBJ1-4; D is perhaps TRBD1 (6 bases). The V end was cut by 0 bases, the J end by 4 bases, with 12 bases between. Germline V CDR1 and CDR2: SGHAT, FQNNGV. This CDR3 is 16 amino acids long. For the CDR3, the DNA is TGTGCCAGCAGCTTAGACCCAGGGGTTCTTAATGAAAAACTGTTTTTT. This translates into CASSLDPGVLNEKLFF.

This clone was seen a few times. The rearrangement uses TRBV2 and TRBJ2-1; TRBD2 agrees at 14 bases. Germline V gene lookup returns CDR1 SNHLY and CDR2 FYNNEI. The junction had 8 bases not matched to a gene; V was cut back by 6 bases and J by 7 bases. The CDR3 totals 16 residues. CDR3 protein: CASSARLAGGLNEQFF. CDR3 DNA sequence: TGTGCCAGCAGCGCCAGACTAGCGGGGGGGCTAAATGAGCAGTTCTTC. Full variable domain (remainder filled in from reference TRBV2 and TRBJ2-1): EPEVTQTPSHQVTQMGQEVILRCVPISNHLYFYWYRQILGQKVEFLVSFYNNEISEKSEIFDDQFSVERPDGSNFTLKIRSTKLEDSAMYFCASSARLAGGLNEQFFGPGTRLTVL.

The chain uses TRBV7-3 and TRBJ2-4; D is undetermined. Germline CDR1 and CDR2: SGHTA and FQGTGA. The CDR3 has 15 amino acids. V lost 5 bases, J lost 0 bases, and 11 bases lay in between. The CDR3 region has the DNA TGTGCCAGCAGCCTAGATGATCTAGCCAAAAACATTCAGTACTTC. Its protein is CASSLDDLAKNIQYF.

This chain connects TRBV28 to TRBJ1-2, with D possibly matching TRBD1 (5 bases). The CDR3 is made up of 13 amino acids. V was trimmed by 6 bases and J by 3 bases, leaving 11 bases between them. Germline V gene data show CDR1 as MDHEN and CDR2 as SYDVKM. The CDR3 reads CASRSRVDYGYTF. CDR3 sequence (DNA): TGTGCCAGCAGGTCCAGGGTGGACTATGGCTACACCTTC.

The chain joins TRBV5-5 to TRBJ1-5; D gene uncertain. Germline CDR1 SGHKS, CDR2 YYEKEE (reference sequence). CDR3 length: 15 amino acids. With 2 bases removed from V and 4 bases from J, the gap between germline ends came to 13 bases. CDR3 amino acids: CASSFLGGLNQPQHF. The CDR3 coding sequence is TGTGCCAGCAGCTTCCTGGGAGGGCTAAATCAGCCCCAGCATTTT.

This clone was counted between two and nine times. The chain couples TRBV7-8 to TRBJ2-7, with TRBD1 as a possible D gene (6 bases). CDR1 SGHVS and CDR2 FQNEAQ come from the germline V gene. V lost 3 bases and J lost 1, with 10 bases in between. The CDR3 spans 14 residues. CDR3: CASSFLGGSYEQYF. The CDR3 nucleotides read TGTGCCAGCAGCTTTTTAGGGGGATCCTACGAGCAGTACTTC.

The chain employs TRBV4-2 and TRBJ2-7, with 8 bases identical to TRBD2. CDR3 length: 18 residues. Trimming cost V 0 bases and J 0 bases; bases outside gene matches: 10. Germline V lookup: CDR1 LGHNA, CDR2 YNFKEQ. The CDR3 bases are TGTGCCAGCAGCCAAGAGGGTGGGGCGAGCGGGGGCTCCTACGAGCAGTACTTC. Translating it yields CASSQEGGASGGSYEQYF.

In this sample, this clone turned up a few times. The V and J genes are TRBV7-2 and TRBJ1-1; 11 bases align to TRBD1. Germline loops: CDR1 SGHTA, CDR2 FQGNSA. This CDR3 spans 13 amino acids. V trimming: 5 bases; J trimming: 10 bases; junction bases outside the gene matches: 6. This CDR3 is CASSPGQGERAFF. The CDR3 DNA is TGTGCCAGCAGCCCGGGACAGGGGGAAAGAGCTTTCTTT.

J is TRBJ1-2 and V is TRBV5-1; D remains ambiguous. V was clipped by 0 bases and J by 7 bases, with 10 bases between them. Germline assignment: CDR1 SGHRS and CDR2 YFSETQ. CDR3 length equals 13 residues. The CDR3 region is CASSLALGGGYTF. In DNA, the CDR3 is TGCGCCAGCAGCTTGGCCCTCGGAGGTGGCTACACCTTC.

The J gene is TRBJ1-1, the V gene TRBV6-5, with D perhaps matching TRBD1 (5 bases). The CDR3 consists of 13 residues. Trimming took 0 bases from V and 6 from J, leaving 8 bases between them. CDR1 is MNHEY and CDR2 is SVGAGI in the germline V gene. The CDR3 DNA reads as TGTGCCAGCAGTTACTCGTTGACAGCTGAAGCTTTCTTT. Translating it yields CASSYSLTAEAFF.

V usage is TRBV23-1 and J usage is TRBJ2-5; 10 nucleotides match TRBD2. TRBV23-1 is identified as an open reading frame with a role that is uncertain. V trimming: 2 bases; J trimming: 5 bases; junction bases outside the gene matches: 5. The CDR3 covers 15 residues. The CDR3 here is CASSQASGGGETQYF. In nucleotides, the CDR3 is TGCGCCAGCAGTCAAGCTAGCGGGGGTGGGGAGACCCAGTACTTC.

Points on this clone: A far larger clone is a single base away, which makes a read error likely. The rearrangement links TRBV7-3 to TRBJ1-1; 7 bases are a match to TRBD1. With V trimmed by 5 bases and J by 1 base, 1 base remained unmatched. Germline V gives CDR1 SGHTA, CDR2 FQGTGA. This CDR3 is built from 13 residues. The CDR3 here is CASSGDRNTEAFF. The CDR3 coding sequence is TGTGCCAGCAGCGGGGACAGGAACACTGAAGCTTTCTTT.

The CDR3: CASSSTGPLNEQFF. In nucleotides, the CDR3 is TGTGCCAGCAGTTCGACAGGGCCCCTAAATGAGCAGTTCTTC. The chain links TRBV27 to TRBJ2-1; 7 bases agree with TRBD1. Germline V CDR1 and CDR2: MNHEY, SMNVEV (reference sequence). CDR3 length equals 14 residues. Germline trimming cut 4 bases from V and 7 bases from J; bases unmatched to any gene: 7.

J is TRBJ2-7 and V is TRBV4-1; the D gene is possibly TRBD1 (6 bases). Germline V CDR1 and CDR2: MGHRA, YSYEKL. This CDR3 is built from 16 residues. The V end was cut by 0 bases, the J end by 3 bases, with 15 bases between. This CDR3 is CASSQEPGVIDYEQYF. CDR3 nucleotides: TGCGCCAGCAGCCAAGAACCAGGGGTAATAGACTACGAGCAGTACTTC.